This T cell receptor beta chain was documented in a study of T cells after yellow fever vaccination. Study results and caveats: A secondary response was less intense yet reached its peak sooner, at day 5 versus 15. The booster response re-showed most primary clones: 96% CD4, more than 80% CD8.

Ten or more counts support this clonotype. Its antigen is currently unknown. MiXCR was run by TCRdb on the 5' RACE reads, yielding one entry per CDR3 protein. The table includes 140,000 to 150,000 distinct CDR3 sequences, under 8% detected once. Trimming removed 2 bases at V and 9 bases at J, with 8 bases between. This CDR3 has 12 residues. The V gene's germline CDR1 is MNHNS and CDR2 SASEGT. The source was CD4+ T cells sorted from PBMCs, collected 10 days after the yellow fever booster vaccination. The sequence came from a man younger than 40 who received the YFV17D yellow fever vaccine. The chain joins TRBV6-1 to TRBJ2-1; D unresolved. CDR3 region: CASSEHYGEQFF. Here the CDR3 DNA reads TGTGCCAGCAGTGAACACTATGGTGAGCAGTTCTTC.